These T cell receptor beta chains were read from a single sample in a study of spatial heterogeneity in lung cancer. TCRdb itself ran the 5' RACE reads through MiXCR, one entry per CDR3 protein. The data contain about 95,000 distinct CDR3 sequences, approximately 8.2% of them seen just once; the ten biggest clones take up about 7%. The sequenced sample was PBMCs, obtained at surgery. Receptor source: a male donor with early-stage non-small cell lung cancer. Each CDR3 is given with its conserved first and last residue. The D gene is left open where the match is weak. Clone size appears in some rows only: once, few, many, or a class for an expanded clone.

>.|TRBJ2-6|.|TRBV28
CASSLDRQSGANVLTF
TGTGCCAGCAGTTTGGACAGACAGTCTGGGGCCAACGTCCTGACTTTC
>TRBD1|TRBJ2-1|.|TRBV5-1
CASSAGQAYNEQFF
TGCGCCAGCAGCGCGGGACAGGCGTACAATGAGCAGTTCTTC
>TRBD2|TRBJ2-1|many|TRBV29-1
CSLLPRESSYNEQFF
TGCAGCCTCCTTCCGCGGGAGAGCTCCTACAATGAGCAGTTCTTC
>.|TRBJ2-1|.|TRBV6-6
CASSFGDNEQFF
TGTGCCAGCAGTTTCGGGGACAATGAGCAGTTCTTC
>.|TRBJ2-1|few|TRBV20-1
CSALRDFYNEQFF
TGCAGTGCTCTAAGGGACTTCTACAATGAGCAGTTCTTC
>.|TRBJ2-1|few|TRBV7-3
CASSPPYPYNEQFF
TGTGCCAGCAGCCCCCCCTATCCCTACAATGAGCAGTTCTTC
>.|TRBJ2-5|many|TRBV5-1
CASRQQETQYF
TGCGCCAGCAGACAGCAAGAGACCCAGTACTTC
>.|TRBJ1-1|many|TRBV27
CASNPWGGNTEAFF
TGTGCCAGCAACCCATGGGGGGGGAACACTGAAGCTTTCTTT
>TRBD1|TRBJ2-5|.|TRBV12-3/TRBV12-4
CASSPGTGSLGETQYF
TGTGCCAGCAGTCCCGGGACAGGGAGTCTTGGAGAGACCCAGTACTTC
>.|TRBJ2-5|few|TRBV30
CAWGTGKETQYF
TGTGCCTGGGGGACGGGAAAAGAGACCCAGTACTTC